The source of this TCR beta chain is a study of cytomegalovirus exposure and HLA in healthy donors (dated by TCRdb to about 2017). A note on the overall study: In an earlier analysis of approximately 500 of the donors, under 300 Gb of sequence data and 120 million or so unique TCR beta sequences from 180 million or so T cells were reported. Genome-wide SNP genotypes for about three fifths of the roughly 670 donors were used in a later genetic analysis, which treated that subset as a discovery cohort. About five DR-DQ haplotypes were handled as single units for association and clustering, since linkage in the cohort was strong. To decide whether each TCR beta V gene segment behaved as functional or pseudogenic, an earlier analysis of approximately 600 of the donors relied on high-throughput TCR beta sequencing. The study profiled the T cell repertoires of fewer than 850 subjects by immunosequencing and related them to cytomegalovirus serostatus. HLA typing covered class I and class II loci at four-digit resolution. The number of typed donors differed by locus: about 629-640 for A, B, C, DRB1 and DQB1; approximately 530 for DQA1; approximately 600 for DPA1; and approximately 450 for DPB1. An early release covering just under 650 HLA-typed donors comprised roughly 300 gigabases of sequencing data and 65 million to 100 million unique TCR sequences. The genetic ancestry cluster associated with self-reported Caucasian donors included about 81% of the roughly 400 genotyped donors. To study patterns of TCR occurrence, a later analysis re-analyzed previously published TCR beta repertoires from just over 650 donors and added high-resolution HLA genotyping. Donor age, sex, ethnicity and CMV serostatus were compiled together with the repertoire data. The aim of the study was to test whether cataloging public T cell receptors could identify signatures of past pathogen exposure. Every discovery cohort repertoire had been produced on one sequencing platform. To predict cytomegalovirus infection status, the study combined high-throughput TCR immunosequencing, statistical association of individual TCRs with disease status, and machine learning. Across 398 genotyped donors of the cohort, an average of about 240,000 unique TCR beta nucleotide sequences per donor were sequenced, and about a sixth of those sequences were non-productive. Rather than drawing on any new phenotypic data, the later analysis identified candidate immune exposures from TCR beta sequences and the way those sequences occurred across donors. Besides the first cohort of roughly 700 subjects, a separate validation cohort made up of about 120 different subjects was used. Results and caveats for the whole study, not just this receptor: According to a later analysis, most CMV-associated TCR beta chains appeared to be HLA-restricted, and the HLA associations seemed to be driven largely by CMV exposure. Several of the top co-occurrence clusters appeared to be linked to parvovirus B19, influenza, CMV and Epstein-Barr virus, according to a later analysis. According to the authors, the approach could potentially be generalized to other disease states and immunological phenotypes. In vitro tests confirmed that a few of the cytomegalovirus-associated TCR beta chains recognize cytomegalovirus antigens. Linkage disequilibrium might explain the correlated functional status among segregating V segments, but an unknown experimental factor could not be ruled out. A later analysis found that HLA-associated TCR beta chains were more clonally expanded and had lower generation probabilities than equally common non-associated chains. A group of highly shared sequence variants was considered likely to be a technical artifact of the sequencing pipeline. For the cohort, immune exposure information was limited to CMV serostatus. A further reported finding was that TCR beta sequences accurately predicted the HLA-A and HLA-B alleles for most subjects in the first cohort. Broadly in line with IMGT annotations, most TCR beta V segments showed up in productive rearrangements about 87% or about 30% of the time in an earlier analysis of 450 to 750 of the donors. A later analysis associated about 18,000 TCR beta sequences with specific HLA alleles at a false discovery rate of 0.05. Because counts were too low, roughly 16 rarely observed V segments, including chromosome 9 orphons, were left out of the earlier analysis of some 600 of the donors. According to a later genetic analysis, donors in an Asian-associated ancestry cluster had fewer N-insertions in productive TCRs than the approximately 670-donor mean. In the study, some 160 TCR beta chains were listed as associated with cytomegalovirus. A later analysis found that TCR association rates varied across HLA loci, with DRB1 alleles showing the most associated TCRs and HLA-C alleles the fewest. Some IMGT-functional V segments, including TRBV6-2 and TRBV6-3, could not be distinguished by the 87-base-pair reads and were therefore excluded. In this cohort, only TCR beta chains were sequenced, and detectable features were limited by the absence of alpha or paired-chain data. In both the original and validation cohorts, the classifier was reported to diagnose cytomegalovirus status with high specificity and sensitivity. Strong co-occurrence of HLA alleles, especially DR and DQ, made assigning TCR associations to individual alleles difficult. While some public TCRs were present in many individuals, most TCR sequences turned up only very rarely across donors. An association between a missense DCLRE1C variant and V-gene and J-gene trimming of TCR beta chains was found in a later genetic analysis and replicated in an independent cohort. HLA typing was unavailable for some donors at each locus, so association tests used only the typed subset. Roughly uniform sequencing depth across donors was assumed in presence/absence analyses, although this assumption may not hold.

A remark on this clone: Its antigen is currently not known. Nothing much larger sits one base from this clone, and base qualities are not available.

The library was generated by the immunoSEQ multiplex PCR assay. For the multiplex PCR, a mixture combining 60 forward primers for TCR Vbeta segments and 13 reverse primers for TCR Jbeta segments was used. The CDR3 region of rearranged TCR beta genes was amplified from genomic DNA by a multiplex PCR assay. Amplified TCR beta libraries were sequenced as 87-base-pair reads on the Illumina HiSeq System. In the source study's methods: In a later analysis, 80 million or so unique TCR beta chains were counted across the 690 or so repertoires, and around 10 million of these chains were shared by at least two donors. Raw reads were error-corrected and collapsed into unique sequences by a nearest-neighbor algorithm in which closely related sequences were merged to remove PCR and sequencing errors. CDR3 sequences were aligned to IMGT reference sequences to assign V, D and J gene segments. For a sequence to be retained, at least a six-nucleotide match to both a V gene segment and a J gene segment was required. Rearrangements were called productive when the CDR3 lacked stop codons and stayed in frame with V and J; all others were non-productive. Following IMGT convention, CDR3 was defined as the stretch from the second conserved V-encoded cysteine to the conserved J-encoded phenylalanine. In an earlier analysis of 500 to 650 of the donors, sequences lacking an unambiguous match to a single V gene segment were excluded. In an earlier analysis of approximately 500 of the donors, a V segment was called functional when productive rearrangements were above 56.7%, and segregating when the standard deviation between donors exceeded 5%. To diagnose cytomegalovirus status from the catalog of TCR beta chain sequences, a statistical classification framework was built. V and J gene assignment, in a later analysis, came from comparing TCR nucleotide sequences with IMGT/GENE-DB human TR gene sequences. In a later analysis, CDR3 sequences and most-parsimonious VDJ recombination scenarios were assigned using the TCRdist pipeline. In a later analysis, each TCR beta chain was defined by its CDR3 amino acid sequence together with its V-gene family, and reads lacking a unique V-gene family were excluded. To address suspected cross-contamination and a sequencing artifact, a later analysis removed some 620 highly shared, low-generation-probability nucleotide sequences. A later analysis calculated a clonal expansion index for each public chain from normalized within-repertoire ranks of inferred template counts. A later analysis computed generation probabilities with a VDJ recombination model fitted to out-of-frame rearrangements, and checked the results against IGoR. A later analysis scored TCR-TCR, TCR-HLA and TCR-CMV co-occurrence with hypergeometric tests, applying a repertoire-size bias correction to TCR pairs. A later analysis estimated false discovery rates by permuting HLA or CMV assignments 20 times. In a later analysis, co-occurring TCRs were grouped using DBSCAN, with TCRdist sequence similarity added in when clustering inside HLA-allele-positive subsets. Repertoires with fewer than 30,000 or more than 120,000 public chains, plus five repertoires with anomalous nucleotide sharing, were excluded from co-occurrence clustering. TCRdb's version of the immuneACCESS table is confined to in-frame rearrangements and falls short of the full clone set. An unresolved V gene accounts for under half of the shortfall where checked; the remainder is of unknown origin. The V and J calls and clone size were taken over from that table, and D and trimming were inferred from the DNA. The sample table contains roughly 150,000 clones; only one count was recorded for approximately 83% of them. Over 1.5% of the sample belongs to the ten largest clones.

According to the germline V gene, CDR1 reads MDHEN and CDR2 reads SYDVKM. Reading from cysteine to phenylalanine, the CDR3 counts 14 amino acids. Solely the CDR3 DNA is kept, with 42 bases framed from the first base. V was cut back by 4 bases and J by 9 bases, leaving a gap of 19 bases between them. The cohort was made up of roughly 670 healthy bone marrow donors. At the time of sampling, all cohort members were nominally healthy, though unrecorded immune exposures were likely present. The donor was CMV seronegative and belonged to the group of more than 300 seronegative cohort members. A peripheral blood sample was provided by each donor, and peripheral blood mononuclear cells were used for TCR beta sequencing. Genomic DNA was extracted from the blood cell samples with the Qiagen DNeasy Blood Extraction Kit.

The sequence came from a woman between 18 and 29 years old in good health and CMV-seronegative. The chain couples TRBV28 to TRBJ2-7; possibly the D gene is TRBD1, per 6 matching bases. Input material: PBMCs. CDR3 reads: CASSSGPPGVGQYF. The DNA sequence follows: TGTGCCAGCAGTTCGGGCCCCCCAGGGGTTGGGCAGTACTTC.